Below, 32 T cell receptor beta chains from the same sample are listed, as sequenced in a study of blood T cell repertoires in COVID-19. Sequenced by immunoSEQ multiplex PCR; TCRdb stores in-frame clones only, minus some. The sample records around 200,000 clones, roughly 80% being singletons. Sequencing was performed on peripheral blood. All receptors come from a woman older than 75 with acute or convalescent COVID-19.

This chain links TRBV28 with TRBJ1-4; D call uncertain. This CDR3 region has 13 residues. Germline values: CDR1 MDHEN, CDR2 SYDVKM. V lost 5 bases, J lost 10 bases, and 14 bases lay in between. CDR3 region: CASSTREGGKLFF. The CDR3 DNA reads as TGTGCCAGCAGTACCCGAGAAGGCGGAAAACTGTTTTTT.

V and J are TRBV29-1 and TRBJ2-3; the D gene is possibly TRBD2 (5 bases). Germline-derived CDR1 and CDR2 are SQVTM and ANQGSEA. The CDR3 length is 12 residues. V dropped 2 bases and J dropped 4 bases, with 7 bases sitting between them. The CDR3 nucleotides are TGCAGCGTTGAACTAGCCGCAGATACGCAGTATTTT. This encodes CSVELAADTQYF.

The chain joins TRBV6-5 to TRBJ1-1; maybe TRBD1 (5 bases). This CDR3 is 11 amino acids long. V lost 5 bases, J lost 7 bases, and 8 bases lay in between. CDR1 MNHEY and CDR2 SVGAGI come from the germline V gene. This CDR3 reads CASSQGGEAFF. CDR3 nucleotide sequence: TGTGCCAGCAGTCAGGGTGGTGAAGCTTTCTTT.

This clone was detected once. J is TRBJ1-5 and V is TRBV23-1; D gene uncertain. TRBV23-1 falls under the ORF class, with uncertain function. The CDR3 has 16 amino acids. Trimming shortened V by 4 bases and J by 6 bases, and 19 bases separated the two germline ends. The CDR3 is CASSPPLGSGSQPQHF. CDR3 nucleotide sequence: TGCGCCAGCAGTCCCCCCCTCGGGAGCGGCTCTCAGCCCCAGCATTTT.

In its sample, this clone was seen a few times. The chain employs TRBV12-5 and TRBJ2-2; D gene ambiguous. CDR1 is LGHNT, CDR2 FRNRAP, per germline. The CDR3 sequence is 13 residues long. The V gene lost 4 bases and the J gene lost 4 bases, with 7 bases spanning the gap. The CDR3 DNA is TGTGCTAGTGGTTCACCGGGCACCGGGGAGCTGTTTTTT. Protein sequence: CASGSPGTGELFF.

The genes are TRBV6-2 or TRBV6-3 and TRBJ1-1; D unclear. There are 13 residues in the CDR3. V was shortened by 2 bases and J by 3 bases, with 7 bases between the two germline ends. Germline values: CDR1 MNHEY, CDR2 SVGEGT. CDR3 sequence (DNA): TGTGCCAGCAGTTACAATCGGGACACTGAAGCTTTCTTT. Protein product: CASSYNRDTEAFF.

This chain links TRBV7-3 with TRBJ2-6; possible D gene TRBD2, 5 bases. Germline CDR1 SGHTA, CDR2 FQGTGA. Trimming left V 0 bases short and J 0 bases short, with 9 bases between. The length of the CDR3 is 17 residues. For the CDR3, the DNA is TGTGCCAGCAGCTTAACTGGAGGAAACTCTGGGGCCAACGTCCTGACTTTC. Translation gives CASSLTGGNSGANVLTF.

The chain joins TRBV3-1 (or the pseudogene TRBV3-2) to TRBJ2-7; D remains ambiguous. CDR1 and CDR2 (germline): LGHDT, YNNKEL (reference sequence). The CDR3 totals 12 residues. Trimming took 2 bases from V and 6 from J, leaving 8 bases between them. CDR3 sequence reads: CASSQNTGEQYF. In DNA form, the CDR3 reads TGTGCCAGCAGCCAAAATACGGGCGAGCAGTACTTC.

The rearrangement links TRBV19 to TRBJ1-1; D might be TRBD1 (6 bases). Germline assignment: CDR1 LNHDA and CDR2 SQIVND (reference sequence). This CDR3 region has 15 residues. V lost 1 base to trimming and J lost 3 bases, with 12 bases between them. CDR3: CASSIGRGGDTEAFF. Written as DNA, the CDR3 is TGTGCCAGTAGTATAGGAAGAGGGGGGGACACTGAAGCTTTCTTT.

The chain employs TRBV9 and TRBJ2-7; the match to TRBD1 covers 7 bases. Germline V gene data show CDR1 as SGDLS and CDR2 as YYNGEE. Germline trimming cut 2 bases from V and 2 bases from J; bases unmatched to any gene: 10. The CDR3 is made up of 16 amino acids. The CDR3 region has the DNA TGTGCCAGCAGCGTCTCCGGACAGGCCCTCGCCTACGAGCAGTACTTC. Its translation is CASSVSGQALAYEQYF.

The rearrangement joins TRBV9 to TRBJ1-6; 10 bases fit TRBD1. Germline CDR1 SGDLS, CDR2 YYNGEE. The CDR3 is made up of 15 amino acids. With V trimmed by 1 base and J by 9 bases, 4 bases remained unmatched. CDR3 bases: TGTGCCAGCAGCGTAACCGGGACAGGGGCTTCACCCCTCCACTTT. Protein sequence: CASSVTGTGASPLHF.

The chain is built from TRBV5-4 and TRBJ2-1; 7 nucleotides line up with TRBD2. The CDR3 length is 16 residues. V shed 3 bases and J 9 bases; nucleotides not matched to a gene: 15. The V gene's germline CDR1 is SGHNT and CDR2 YYREEE (reference sequence). CDR3 in DNA: TGTGCCAGCAGCTCCCCGGGGGACTATCCCACCACTGAGCAGTTCTTC. This sequence encodes CASSSPGDYPTTEQFF.

This chain uses TRBV28 with TRBJ1-5, with 9 bases that match TRBD1. With V trimmed by 6 bases and J by 5 bases, 11 bases remained unmatched. Germline V gene data show CDR1 as MDHEN and CDR2 as SYDVKM. This CDR3 region has 16 residues. The CDR3 sequence: CASSPQGQGLHQPQHF. CDR3 nucleotide sequence: TGTGCCAGCAGCCCCCAGGGACAGGGATTGCATCAGCCCCAGCATTTT.

This clone was recorded a few times. The rearrangement links TRBV30 to TRBJ2-3, with 8 nucleotides matching TRBD1. CDR3 size: 13 residues. V shed 1 base, J shed 4 bases, and the junction held 1 base outside the gene matches. Per germline, CDR1 GTSNPN and CDR2 SVGIG (reference sequence). The chain's CDR3 is CAWSAGGADTQYF. The DNA for the CDR3 is TGTGCCTGGAGTGCAGGGGGCGCAGATACGCAGTATTTT.

The chain employs TRBV27 and TRBJ2-7, with 8 bases fitting TRBD1. The CDR3 runs to 13 residues. Trimming at V came to 6 bases and at J to 4 bases, leaving 5 bases not matched to a gene. Germline loops: CDR1 MNHEY, CDR2 SMNVEV (reference sequence). CDR3: CASRDRVAYEQYF. CDR3 nucleotides: TGTGCCAGCAGGGACAGGGTTGCGTACGAGCAGTACTTC.

The gene calls are TRBV5-8 and TRBJ1-3, with no clear D. The CDR3 runs to 15 residues. The V gene lost 0 bases and the J gene lost 2 bases, with 9 bases spanning the gap. Germline V gene data show CDR1 as SGHTS and CDR2 as YDEGEE. The CDR3 DNA follows: TGTGCCAGCAGCTTGGACCGGGATCCTGGAAACACCATATATTTT. Amino acids: CASSLDRDPGNTIYF.

V and J are TRBV2 and TRBJ2-3; possibly TRBD2 for D (6 bases). With 8 bases removed from V and 2 bases from J, the gap between germline ends came to 17 bases. This CDR3 is 15 amino acids long. The germline V gene encodes CDR1 SNHLY and CDR2 FYNNEI. The CDR3 is CASSLAEPFTDTQYF. CDR3 DNA sequence: TGTGCCAGCTCTTTAGCGGAGCCCTTCACAGATACGCAGTATTTT.

The gene calls are TRBV5-1 and TRBJ2-4; TRBD1 aligns across 10 bases. Germline CDR1 and CDR2: SGHRS and YFSETQ. The V gene end was trimmed by 7 bases and the J gene end by 3 bases; junction bases not matched to a gene: 7. The CDR3 covers 15 residues. The CDR3 bases are TGCGCCAGCCCCTACCGGGACAGGGGCAAAAACATTCAGTACTTC. The encoded protein is CASPYRDRGKNIQYF.

The genes are TRBV6-5 and TRBJ1-4; 12 bases agree with TRBD1. V lost 6 bases to trimming and J lost 8 bases; unmatched junction nucleotides: 4. The CDR3 has 14 residues. Germline V CDR1 and CDR2: MNHEY, SVGAGI. The CDR3 nucleotides read TGTGCCAGCAGGGGGACAGGGGGCAGGGAAAAACTGTTTTTT. This codes for CASRGTGGREKLFF.

V and J are TRBV6-6 and TRBJ2-2; 9 positions agree with TRBD1. CDR1 is MNHNY and CDR2 is SVGAGI in the germline V gene (reference sequence). The CDR3 loop spans 15 amino acids. The J segment lost 3 bases and the V segment lost 4 bases, leaving 3 bases of the junction unmatched. The CDR3, as DNA: TGTGCCAGCAGTTCGGGGACAGGGCACACCGGGGAGCTGTTTTTT. Its translation: CASSSGTGHTGELFF.

This sequence joins TRBV27 and TRBJ2-7, with 9 bases matching TRBD2. The V gene end was trimmed by 8 bases and the J gene end by 6 bases; junction bases not matched to a gene: 11. This CDR3 has 14 residues. Germline loops: CDR1 MNHEY, CDR2 SMNVEV (reference sequence). This CDR3 reads CASRQLAGEIEQYF. CDR3 in DNA: TGTGCCAGCCGCCAACTAGCGGGCGAAATCGAGCAGTACTTC.

J is TRBJ1-2 and V is TRBV4-3; TRBD1 matches 8 bases. In germline, CDR1 is LGHNA, CDR2 YSLEER. The ends lost 3 bases at V and 8 bases at J; junction bases unmatched: 11. This CDR3 comprises 15 residues. CDR3 bases: TGCGCCAGCAGCCATGTCGGGGGACAGGATTTGGGCTACACCTTC. Translated, it gives CASSHVGGQDLGYTF.

The V and J genes are TRBV5-1 and TRBJ1-1; D gene ambiguous. The CDR3 runs to 13 residues. Trimming took off 0 bases at V and 1 base at J, with 4 bases between the two ends. Per the germline V gene, CDR1 is SGHRS and CDR2 is YFSETQ. Here the CDR3 reads CASSLAQNTEAFF. CDR3 DNA sequence: TGCGCCAGCAGCTTGGCACAGAACACTGAAGCTTTCTTT.

V usage is TRBV27 and J usage is TRBJ2-7; no clear D. The CDR3 runs to 15 residues. The V and J ends lost 4 bases and 4 bases respectively, with 17 bases between them. Per germline, CDR1 MNHEY and CDR2 SMNVEV (reference sequence). The CDR3 nucleotides are TGTGCCAGCAGTTACGGCGGCACCCCGAAATACGAGCAGTACTTC. Protein: CASSYGGTPKYEQYF.

V usage is TRBV28 and J usage is TRBJ2-7, with 11 positions matching TRBD1. The V and J ends lost 5 bases and 5 bases, in that order; junction bases with no gene match: 8. Germline loops: CDR1 MDHEN, CDR2 SYDVKM. The CDR3 extends over 15 amino acids. CDR3 DNA: TGTGCCAGCAGTCCTCCGGGACAGGGGGTCCACGAGCAGTACTTC. Its translation: CASSPPGQGVHEQYF.

This rearrangement joins TRBV14 to TRBJ2-3, with unresolved D. The CDR3 has 15 residues. Germline V gene data show CDR1 as SGHDN and CDR2 as FVKESK. V lost 5 bases and J 4 bases, leaving 16 bases between the germline ends. Here the CDR3 reads CASSAVESLADTQYF. The CDR3 bases are TGTGCCAGCAGCGCGGTGGAGAGTCTAGCAGATACGCAGTATTTT.

The V gene is TRBV23-1, the J gene TRBJ2-3; D gene ambiguous. TRBV23-1 is known as an ORF, though its function is uncertain. This CDR3 is built from 14 residues. Trimming pared 8 bases from V and 1 base from J, leaving 13 bases between. DNA of the CDR3: TGCGCCAGCCGGATCGGAGCCCGCACAGATACGCAGTATTTT. Encoded protein: CASRIGARTDTQYF.

The rearrangement uses TRBV28 and TRBJ1-5; D uncertain. The germline CDR1 and CDR2 sequences are MDHEN and SYDVKM. V was clipped by 8 bases and J by 5 bases, with 19 bases between them. The CDR3 spans 15 residues. CDR3 sequence (DNA): TGTGCCAGCTTCTCTTCGCCTGGGAGCGATCAGCCCCAGCATTTT. Its protein is CASFSSPGSDQPQHF. The whole variable domain, filled in from reference TRBV28 and TRBJ1-5, reads DVKVTQSSRYLVKRTGEKVFLECVQDMDHENMFWYRQDPGLGLRLIYFSYDVKMKEKGDIPEGYSVSREKKERFSLILESASTNQTSMYLCASFSSPGSDQPQHFGDGTRLSIL.

This clone showed up just once. J is TRBJ1-5 and V is TRBV7-2; TRBD1 aligns across 7 bases. V lost 5 bases and J lost 3; bases outside the gene matches: 4. Germline-derived CDR1 and CDR2 are SGHTA and FQGNSA. The CDR3 has 14 amino acids. This CDR3 reads CASSPDRDNQPQHF. The CDR3 nucleotides are TGTGCCAGCAGCCCCGACAGGGACAATCAGCCCCAGCATTTT.

V and J are TRBV29-1 and TRBJ2-3, with 7 bases identical to TRBD2. The J segment lost 0 bases and the V segment lost 6 bases, leaving 6 bases of the junction unmatched. This CDR3 comprises 14 residues. Looked up from germline, CDR1 is SQVTM and CDR2 is ANQGSEA. The CDR3 bases are TGCAGCGTGTCCGGGACTACTAGCACAGATACGCAGTATTTT. It codes for CSVSGTTSTDTQYF.

This chain uses TRBV5-6 with TRBJ1-2; D might be TRBD1 (5 bases). Germline lookup yields CDR1 SGHDT and CDR2 YYEEEE. Trimming cost V 4 bases and J 2 bases, with 18 bases left between them. There are 16 residues in the CDR3. The CDR3 sequence: CASSLYRGTSNYGYTF. The CDR3 DNA follows: TGTGCCAGCAGCCTGTACCGGGGGACGTCCAACTATGGCTACACCTTC.

The chain joins TRBV4-2 to TRBJ2-2; 12 bases line up with TRBD2. V lost 0 bases, J lost 7 bases, and 9 bases stayed unmatched. The CDR3 is 18 amino acids. Germline V lookup: CDR1 LGHNA, CDR2 YNFKEQ. This CDR3 is CASSQDSGLAGRGGELFF. The CDR3 bases are TGTGCCAGCAGCCAAGATTCCGGACTAGCGGGGAGGGGCGGGGAGCTGTTTTTT.